This T cell receptor (beta chain) is drawn from a study of human T cells and chemical hapten exposure. For the study at large: Per-sample TCR yield variation was attributed mainly to small pooled library volume differences. Study-wide findings and caveats: Positively correlated with patch test score were the counts of PT1 expanded TCRs. Sensitization with DPC brought no change to TCRs above 1 in 1000 in frequency.

As regards this clonotype: Its matching antigen is unknown.

TCRdb independently ran MiXCR on the RACE reads; one entry per CDR3 protein. The table includes approximately 86,000 distinct CDR3 sequences, approximately 11% detected once. Indicated time point: patch test 3, about 24 weeks after DPC sensitization. Treatment noted: therapeutic diphenylcyclopropenone sensitization with weekly scalp DPC. Germline V CDR1 and CDR2: DFQATT, SNEGSKA (reference sequence). The V and J ends lost 2 bases and 4 bases, in that order; junction bases with no gene match: 8. This CDR3 spans 16 amino acids. The chain recombines TRBV20-1 with TRBJ2-1; 10 bases are shared with TRBD2. The sequence was collected from a young woman with alopecia areata. Some clones in this sample may be carry-over from other donors' samples. The sequencing here drew on whole blood, taken in connection with sensitization to the hapten diphenylcyclopropenone (DPC). The CDR3 protein is CSARMETGLAYNEQFF. For the CDR3, the DNA is TGCAGTGCTAGAATGGAGACGGGACTAGCGTACAATGAGCAGTTCTTC.